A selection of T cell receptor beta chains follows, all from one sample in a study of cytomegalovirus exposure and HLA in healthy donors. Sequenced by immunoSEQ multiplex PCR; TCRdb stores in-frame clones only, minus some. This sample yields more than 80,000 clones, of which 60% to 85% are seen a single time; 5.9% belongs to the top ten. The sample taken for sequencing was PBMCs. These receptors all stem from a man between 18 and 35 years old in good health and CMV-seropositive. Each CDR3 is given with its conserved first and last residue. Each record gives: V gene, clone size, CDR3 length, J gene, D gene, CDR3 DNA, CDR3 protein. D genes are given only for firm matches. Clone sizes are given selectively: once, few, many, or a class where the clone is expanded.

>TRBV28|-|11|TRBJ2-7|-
TGTGCCAGCAGTGACGGGTACGAGCAGTACTTC
CASSDGYEQYF
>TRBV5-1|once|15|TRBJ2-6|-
TGCGCCAGCAGCCCGTCGGTAGTTGGGGCCAACGTCCTGACTTTC
CASSPSVVGANVLTF
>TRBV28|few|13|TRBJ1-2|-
TGTGCCAGCAGACCGGACAGCCTCTATGGCTACACCTTC
CASRPDSLYGYTF
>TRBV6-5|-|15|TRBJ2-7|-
TGTGCCAGCAGTACAGCCAAAAGGGGGGGCTACGAGCAGTACTTC
CASSTAKRGGYEQYF
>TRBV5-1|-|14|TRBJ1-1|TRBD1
TGCGCCAGCAGCTGGACAGGGGCCAACACTGAAGCTTTCTTT
CASSWTGANTEAFF
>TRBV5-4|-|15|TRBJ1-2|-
TGTGCCAGCAGCTTGGATACAGGGAGAAACTATGGCTACACCTTC
CASSLDTGRNYGYTF
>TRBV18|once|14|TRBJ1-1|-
TGTGCCAGCTCACCACAAAATTTAGACAGAAAAGGTTTCTTT
CASSPQNLDRKGFF
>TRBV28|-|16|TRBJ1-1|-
TGTGCCAGCAGTTTTCGGGGGGGAGTTTTGCGCACTGAAGCTTTCTTT
CASSFRGGVLRTEAFF
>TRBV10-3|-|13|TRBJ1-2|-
TGTGCCATCCGGGTCCCCCGATATGATGGCTACACCTTC
CAIRVPRYDGYTF
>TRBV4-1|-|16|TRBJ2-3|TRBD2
TGCGCCAGCAGCTGGGGGGCGGGAGGGCTGGGGGATACGCAGTATTTT
CASSWGAGGLGDTQYF